A selection of T cell receptor beta chains follows, all from one sample in a study of T cell responses to AZD1222 COVID-19 vaccine. Sequenced by immunoSEQ multiplex PCR; TCRdb stores in-frame clones only, minus some. The sample includes approximately 94,000 clones, roughly nine tenths seen only once; the top ten take roughly 1.8%. The source was peripheral blood, collected on day 0 of AZD1222 vaccination. Receptor source: an adult in good health. The conserved cysteine and the conserved F or W are not part of the CDR3 here. The order of the fields is J gene, V gene, CDR3 protein.

TRBJ2-6 | TRBV2 | AIPLLGQESSGANVLT
TRBJ2-1 | TRBV6-5 | ASRAGNYNEQF
TRBJ2-7 | TRBV7-3 | ASSPLRRAWDCEQY
TRBJ1-2 | TRBV29-1 | SVEGRTGGLLDYGYT
TRBJ1-4 | TRBV5-6 | ASSFGTENEKLF
TRBJ2-3 | TRBV13 | ASSLGGFLDRGDTDTQY
TRBJ2-7 | TRBV19 | ASTGPMGYEQY
TRBJ1-3 | TRBV19 | ASSVEPRNTIY
TRBJ2-7 | TRBV28 | ASSSARYEQY
TRBJ1-1 | TRBV5-6 | ASSLDPFGQGTEAF
TRBJ1-3 | TRBV30 | AWSPRLGNTIY
TRBJ2-1 | TRBV18 | ASSPTSSYNEQF
- | TRBV12-5 | ASGLLTGLAEFTGELF
TRBJ1-1 | TRBV6-2/TRBV6-3 | ASSHLDRATEAF
TRBJ1-3 | TRBV7-2 | ASSLGQLRSGNTIY
TRBJ2-1 | TRBV15 | ATSRDGAGMNEQF
TRBJ1-1 | TRBV4-3 | ASSHWTGAAF
TRBJ1-4 | TRBV2 | ASRGRGGNEKLF
TRBJ2-7 | TRBV4-3 | ASSQGTGLNEQY
TRBJ2-5 | TRBV29-1 | SVGQGALETQY